A selection of T cell receptor beta chains follows, all from one sample in a study of T cell responses to AZD1222 COVID-19 vaccine. Sequencing was performed with immunoSEQ multiplex PCR; in TCRdb, only in-frame clones are kept and a portion is missing. Of about 90,000 clones listed, approximately 88% are singletons. The sample consisted of peripheral blood, taken 28 days after the second AZD1222 dose. The source is an adult who received the AZD1222 COVID-19 vaccine. Both conserved end residues are part of each CDR3. The order of the fields is J gene, V gene, D gene, clone size, CDR3 DNA, CDR3 protein. A D gene is named only where the DNA matches it firmly. Clone size is shown for a subset of rows, as once, few, many or a class of expanded clone.

>TRBJ2-7|TRBV15|TRBD1|NA
TGTGCCACCAGCAGAGAAAGGGGGCCCTACGAGCAGTACTTC
CATSRERGPYEQYF
>TRBJ1-1|TRBV7-9|TRBD1|NA
TGTGCCAGCAGCTTAGGCCTTACAGGGGCCACTGAAGCTTTCTTT
CASSLGLTGATEAFF
>TRBJ2-1|TRBV4-1|TRBD2|NA
TGCGCCAGCAGTGTAGCGGGAGTTCCTCCCCCAGGCAATGAGCAGTTCTTC
CASSVAGVPPPGNEQFF
>TRBJ2-5|TRBV7-6|NA|NA
TGTGCCAGCAGCTTAGGTTCGCGGGACAAGAGCTGGGAGACCCAGTACTTC
CASSLGSRDKSWETQYF
>TRBJ1-2|TRBV3-1/TRBV3-2|NA|NA
TGTGCCAGCAGCCAAGCCGACAGGTTCTATGGCTACACCTTC
CASSQADRFYGYTF
>TRBJ2-7|TRBV3-1/TRBV3-2|TRBD1|NA
TGTGCCAGCAGCCAAGATGGGGACAGCCGTCCCTACGAGCAGTACTTC
CASSQDGDSRPYEQYF
>TRBJ1-5|TRBV19|NA|once
TGTGCCAGTAGTAGCCCCGCAGGGGACTATCAGCCCCAGCATTTT
CASSSPAGDYQPQHF
>TRBJ1-3|TRBV21-1|NA|NA
TGTGCCAGCAGCGAGCTAAGACAGGGCTCTGGAAACACCATATATTTT
CASSELRQGSGNTIYF
>TRBJ2-2|TRBV7-2|NA|NA
TGTGCCAGCAGACCTACAGGGAACACCGGGGAGCTGTTTTTT
CASRPTGNTGELFF
>TRBJ1-1|TRBV11-2|TRBD1|NA
TGTGCCAGCAGCTTAGAGGGGGGACAGTCGGCTTTCTTT
CASSLEGGQSAFF
>TRBJ1-6|TRBV9|NA|once
TGTGCCAGCAGCGTAGCGGGACTAGGGGATAATTCACCCCTCCACTTT
CASSVAGLGDNSPLHF
>TRBJ2-1|TRBV11-2|NA|once
TGTGCCAGCAGCCGGGACTTTTACAATGAGCAGTTCTTC
CASSRDFYNEQFF
>TRBJ1-6|TRBV6-5|NA|NA
TGTGCCAGCAGTTCCAATAATTCACCCCTCCACTTT
CASSSNNSPLHF
>TRBJ1-4|TRBV30|NA|NA
TGTGCCTGGAATACTGGGAGGAATGAAAAACTGTTTTTT
CAWNTGRNEKLFF
>TRBJ1-3|TRBV27|TRBD1|NA
TGTGCCAGCAGTTCTTGGACAGGCGGTGGAAACACCATATATTTT
CASSSWTGGGNTIYF
>TRBJ1-2|TRBV6-5|TRBD1|NA
TGTGCCAGCAGTTACTCGGGGACAGGGGGCAACTATGGCTACACCTTC
CASSYSGTGGNYGYTF
>TRBJ1-1|TRBV29-1|NA|NA
TGCAGCGTTGAAGGCTCAAAGAACACTGAAGCTTTCTTT
CSVEGSKNTEAFF
>TRBJ1-1|TRBV4-2|TRBD1|NA
TGTGCCAGCAGCCAAGCCAGGGGACAGGGTAACACTGAAGCTTTCTTT
CASSQARGQGNTEAFF
>TRBJ2-1|TRBV19|TRBD2|NA
TGTGCCAGCAACCTAGCGGGAGACCCTAAGAATGAGCAGTTCTTC
CASNLAGDPKNEQFF
>TRBJ2-3|TRBV5-1|TRBD2|once
TGCGCCAGCAGCTTGAGGGAGCGGGAAGGCACAGATACGCAGTATTTT
CASSLREREGTDTQYF
>TRBJ1-2|TRBV29-1|TRBD1|few
TGCAGCGTTGAAGTGTCGACAGGGACCTATGGCTACACCTTC
CSVEVSTGTYGYTF
>TRBJ1-3|TRBV19|NA|NA
TGTGCCAGTAGTATCGACAGTAGTCGTGGGGACACCATATATTTT
CASSIDSSRGDTIYF
>TRBJ2-1|TRBV6-1|TRBD2|NA
TGTGCCAGCAGTGAGGGGACTAGGGTAGGTGAGCAGTTCTTC
CASSEGTRVGEQFF
>TRBJ1-5|TRBV5-6|NA|NA
TGTGCCAGCAGCTTTGGACAAGATCAGCCCCAGCATTTT
CASSFGQDQPQHF
>TRBJ2-3|TRBV29-1|TRBD2|NA
TGCAGCGTCGTCACTAGCGGAATCACAGATACGCAGTATTTT
CSVVTSGITDTQYF
>TRBJ1-4|TRBV20-1|TRBD1|NA
TGCAGTGCTAGTCGGGACAGCACCACTAATGAAAAACTGTTTTTT
CSASRDSTTNEKLFF
>TRBJ2-2|TRBV6-6|NA|NA
TGTGCCAGCAGTTACACAGACGGGGAGCTGTTTTTT
CASSYTDGELFF
>TRBJ1-1|TRBV2|NA|NA
TGTGCCAGCAGTTCGTTAGGGGAACGGACTGAAGCTTTCTTT
CASSSLGERTEAFF
>TRBJ1-1|TRBV5-1|NA|few
TGCGCCAGCAACAGGGATATGAACACTGAAGCTTTCTTT
CASNRDMNTEAFF
>TRBJ2-3|TRBV11-2|NA|NA
TGTGCCAGCAGCTTACTCCGAGATACGCAGTATTTT
CASSLLRDTQYF
>TRBJ1-5|TRBV5-5|TRBD1|NA
TGTGCCAGCAGCGGGGGACAGGGTGGGTTTAATCAGCCCCAGCATTTT
CASSGGQGGFNQPQHF
>TRBJ1-1|TRBV27|NA|NA
TGTGCCAGCAGTCCCCTTTGGTACACTGAAGCTTTCTTT
CASSPLWYTEAFF
>TRBJ1-1|TRBV3-1/TRBV3-2|NA|NA
TGTGCCAGCAGCCACGGCGGGGGAGGGACTGAAGCTTTCTTT
CASSHGGGGTEAFF
>TRBJ1-3|TRBV27|NA|NA
TGTGCCAGCAGTTTTAAGGGGGGCTCGGGAAACACCATATATTTT
CASSFKGGSGNTIYF
>TRBJ1-2|TRBV5-1|TRBD1|NA
TGCGCCAGCAGCTTGGCGGGACAGGGGGCGCTTGGGGATGGCTACACCTTC
CASSLAGQGALGDGYTF
>TRBJ1-5|TRBV7-9|TRBD1|NA
TGTGCCAGCAGTTCCACAGGGGGCAATCAGCCCCAGCATTTT
CASSSTGGNQPQHF
>TRBJ1-1|TRBV4-2|TRBD1|NA
TGTGCCAGCAGCCAAGATGGGGGACAGGACCTTCAAGCTTTCTTT
CASSQDGGQDLQAFF
>TRBJ1-1|TRBV5-5|NA|NA
TGTGCCAGCAGCTTAATAGGCACTGAAGCTTTCTTT
CASSLIGTEAFF
>TRBJ2-7|TRBV7-9|NA|NA
TGTGCCAGCAGCTGGACAGATATACCCTACGAGCAGTACTTC
CASSWTDIPYEQYF
>TRBJ1-1|TRBV9|TRBD1|NA
TGTGCCAGCAGCCCAGGGATGGGACAGTCAATGAACACTGAAGCTTTCTTT
CASSPGMGQSMNTEAFF